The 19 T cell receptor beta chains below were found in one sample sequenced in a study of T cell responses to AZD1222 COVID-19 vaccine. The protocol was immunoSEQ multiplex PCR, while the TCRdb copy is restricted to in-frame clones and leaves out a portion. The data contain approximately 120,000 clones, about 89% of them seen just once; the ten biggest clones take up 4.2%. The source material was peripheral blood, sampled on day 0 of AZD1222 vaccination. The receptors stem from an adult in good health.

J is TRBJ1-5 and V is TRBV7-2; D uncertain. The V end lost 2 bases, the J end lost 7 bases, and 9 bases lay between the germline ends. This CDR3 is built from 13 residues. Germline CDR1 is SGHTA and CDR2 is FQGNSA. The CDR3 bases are TGTGCCAGCAGCTTAATGGGAAGCCAGCCCCAGCATTTT. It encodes CASSLMGSQPQHF.

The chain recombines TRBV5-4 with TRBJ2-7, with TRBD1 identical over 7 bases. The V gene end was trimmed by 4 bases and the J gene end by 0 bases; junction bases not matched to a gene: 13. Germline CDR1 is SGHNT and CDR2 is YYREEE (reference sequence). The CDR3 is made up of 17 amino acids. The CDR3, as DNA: TGTGCCAGCAGCACCTCCTCCGGGACAGTTATCTCCTACGAGCAGTACTTC. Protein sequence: CASSTSSGTVISYEQYF.

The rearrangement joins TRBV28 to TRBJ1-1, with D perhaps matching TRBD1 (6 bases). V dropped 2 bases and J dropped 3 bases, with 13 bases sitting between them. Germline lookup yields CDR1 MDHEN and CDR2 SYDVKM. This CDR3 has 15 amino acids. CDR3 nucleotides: TGTGCCAGCAGTTTAATGGGGGCCGGGGACACTGAAGCTTTCTTT. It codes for CASSLMGAGDTEAFF.

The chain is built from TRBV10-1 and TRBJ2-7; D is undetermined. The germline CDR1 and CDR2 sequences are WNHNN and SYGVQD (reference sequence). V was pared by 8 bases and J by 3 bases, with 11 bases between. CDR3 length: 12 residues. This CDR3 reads CASGSNFYEQYF. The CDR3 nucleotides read TGCGCCAGCGGGTCAAACTTCTACGAGCAGTACTTC.

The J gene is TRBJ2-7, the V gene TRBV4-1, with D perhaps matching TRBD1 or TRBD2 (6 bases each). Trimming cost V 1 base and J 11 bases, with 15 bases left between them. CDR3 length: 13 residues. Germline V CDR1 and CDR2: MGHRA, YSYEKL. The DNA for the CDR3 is TGCGCCAGCAGCCAAGTTAAAGGGGGGCCTGAGTACTTC. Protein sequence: CASSQVKGGPEYF.

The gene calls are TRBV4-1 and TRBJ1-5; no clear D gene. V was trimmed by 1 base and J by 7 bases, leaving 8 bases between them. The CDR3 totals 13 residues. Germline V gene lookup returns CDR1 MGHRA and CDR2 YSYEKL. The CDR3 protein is CASSQGQFQPQHF. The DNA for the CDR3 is TGCGCCAGCAGCCAAGGGCAGTTCCAGCCCCAGCATTTT.

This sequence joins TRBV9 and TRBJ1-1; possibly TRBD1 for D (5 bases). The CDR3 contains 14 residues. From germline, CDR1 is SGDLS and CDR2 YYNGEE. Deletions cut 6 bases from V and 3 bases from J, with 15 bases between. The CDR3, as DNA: TGTGCCAGCACGATGGGCGGGGCCGACACTGAAGCTTTCTTT. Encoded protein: CASTMGGADTEAFF.

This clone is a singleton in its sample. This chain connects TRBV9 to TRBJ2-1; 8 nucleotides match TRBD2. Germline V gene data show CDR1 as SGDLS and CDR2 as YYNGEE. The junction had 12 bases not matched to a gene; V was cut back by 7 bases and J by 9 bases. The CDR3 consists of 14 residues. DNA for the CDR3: TGTGCCAGCCAGCGGGAGCCCCTCTCGTTTGAGCAGTTCTTC. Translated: CASQREPLSFEQFF.

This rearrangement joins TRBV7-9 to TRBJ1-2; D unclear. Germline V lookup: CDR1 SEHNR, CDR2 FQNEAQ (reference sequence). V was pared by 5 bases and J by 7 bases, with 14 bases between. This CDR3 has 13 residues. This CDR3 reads CASSQSAGGGYTF. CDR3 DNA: TGTGCCAGCAGCCAATCGGCAGGTGGTGGCTACACCTTC.

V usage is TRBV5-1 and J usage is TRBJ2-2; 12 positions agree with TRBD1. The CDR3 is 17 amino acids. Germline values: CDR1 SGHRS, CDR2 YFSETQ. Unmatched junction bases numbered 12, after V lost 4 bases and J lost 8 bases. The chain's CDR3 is CASSVTRGQGARGELFF. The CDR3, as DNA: TGCGCCAGCAGCGTGACCAGGGGACAGGGGGCGCGTGGGGAGCTGTTTTTT.

The CDR3 sequence is CASTTRREGTYEQYF. The CDR3 region has the DNA TGTGCCAGCACCACCAGACGGGAAGGAACCTACGAGCAGTACTTC. The chain is built from TRBV28 and TRBJ2-7; tentative D call: TRBD2 (5 bases). The V gene lost 7 bases and the J gene lost 2 bases, with 18 bases spanning the gap. CDR1 is MDHEN, CDR2 SYDVKM, per germline. This CDR3 has 15 amino acids.

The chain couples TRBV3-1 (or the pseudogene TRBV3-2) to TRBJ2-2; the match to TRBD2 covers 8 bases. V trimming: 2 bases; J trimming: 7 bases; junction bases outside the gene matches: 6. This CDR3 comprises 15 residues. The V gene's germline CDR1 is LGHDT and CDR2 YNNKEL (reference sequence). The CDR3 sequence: CASSQREGLSGELFF. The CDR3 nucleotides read TGTGCCAGCAGCCAACGGGAGGGGCTGAGCGGGGAGCTGTTTTTT.

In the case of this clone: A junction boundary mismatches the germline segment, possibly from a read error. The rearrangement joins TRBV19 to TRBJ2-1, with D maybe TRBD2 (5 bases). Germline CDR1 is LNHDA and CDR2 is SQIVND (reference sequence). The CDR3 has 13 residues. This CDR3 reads CASTLRETTMPIF. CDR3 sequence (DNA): TGTGCCAGTACCCTGAGGGAGACCACAATGCCGATCTTC.

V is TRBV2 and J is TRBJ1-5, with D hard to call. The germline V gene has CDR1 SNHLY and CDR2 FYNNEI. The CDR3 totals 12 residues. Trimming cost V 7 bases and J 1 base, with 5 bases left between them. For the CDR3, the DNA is TGTGCCAGCACAGCGAGCAATCAGCCCCAGCATTTT. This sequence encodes CASTASNQPQHF.

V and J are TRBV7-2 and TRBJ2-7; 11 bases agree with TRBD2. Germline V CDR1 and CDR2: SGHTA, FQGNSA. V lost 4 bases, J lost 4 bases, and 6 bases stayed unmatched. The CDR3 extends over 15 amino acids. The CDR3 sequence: CASSSRTSGPYEQYF. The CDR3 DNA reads TGTGCCAGCAGCTCCCGGACTAGCGGGCCATACGAGCAGTACTTC.

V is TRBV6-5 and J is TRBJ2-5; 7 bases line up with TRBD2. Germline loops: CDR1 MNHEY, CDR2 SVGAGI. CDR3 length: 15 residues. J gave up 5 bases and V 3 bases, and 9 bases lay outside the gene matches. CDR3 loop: CASSYGGGGRETQYF. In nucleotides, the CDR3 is TGTGCCAGCAGTTATGGTGGGGGGGGTAGGGAGACCCAGTACTTC.

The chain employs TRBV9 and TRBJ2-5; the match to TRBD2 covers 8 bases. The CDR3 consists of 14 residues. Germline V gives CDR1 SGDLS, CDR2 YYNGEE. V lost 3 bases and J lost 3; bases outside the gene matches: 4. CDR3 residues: CASSAGTRKETQYF. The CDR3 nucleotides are TGTGCCAGCAGCGCCGGGACTAGAAAAGAGACCCAGTACTTC.

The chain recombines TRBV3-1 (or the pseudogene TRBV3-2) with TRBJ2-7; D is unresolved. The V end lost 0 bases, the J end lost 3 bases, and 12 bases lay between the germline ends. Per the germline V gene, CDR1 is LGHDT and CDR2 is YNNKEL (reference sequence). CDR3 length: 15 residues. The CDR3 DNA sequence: TGTGCCAGCAGCCAAGAATCACAGCCCCACTACGAGCAGTACTTC. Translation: CASSQESQPHYEQYF.

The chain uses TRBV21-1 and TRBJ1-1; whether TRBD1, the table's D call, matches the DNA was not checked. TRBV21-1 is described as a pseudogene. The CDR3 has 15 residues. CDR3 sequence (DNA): TGTGCCAGCAGCAATGAGCCAGGGGCGAACACTGAAGCTTTCTTT. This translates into CASSNEPGANTEAFF.